This T cell receptor beta chain was documented in a study of blood T cell repertoires in COVID-19 (dated by TCRdb to the early 2020s). In the study overall: Samples covering the acute and convalescent phases of COVID-19 were provided by collaborators in the United States, Italy and Spain. The samples were drawn from two sources: the first 160 participants of the ongoing ImmuneRACE study, and 1,254 subjects contributed by 6 global collaborators. The repertoires were made available in a free public database intended to serve as a resource for research on the immune response to SARS-CoV-2. Nearly every sample came with metadata listing a de-identified subject ID, COVID-19 status, age in years and sex. The dataset comprised deeply sampled blood TCRbeta repertoires from subjects exposed to, actively infected with, or recovered from COVID-19. The material from the prospective study consisted of cDNA or gDNA derived from T cells, B-cell-depleted T cells, or PBMCs. HLA class I and class II types, where available, came from metadata supplied by the sample provider rather than from assay-based typing. What the authors observed across the whole study: Clinical and demographic metadata were provided uncurated, with the amount varying by source and participant.

The junction carries 9 bases between V and J, which are trimmed by 7 bases and 3 bases respectively. Its CDR3 holds 12 amino acids, cysteine through phenylalanine. Just the 36-base CDR3 DNA is kept, in frame starting at base 1. For CDR1 and CDR2, the germline V gene lists SNHLY and FYNNEI. Comment on this clone: Its antigen remains unidentified. No base quality information exists; no much larger clone differs at one position.

The immunoSEQ Assay, a bias-controlled multiplex PCR, was used to amplify TCRbeta CDR3 regions from genomic DNA. For the original study's pipeline: Nucleated cell counts per sample were estimated from amplification of reference gene primers within the assay. To quantify the absolute abundance of each unique TCRbeta CDR3 rearrangement, sequence reads were collapsed and filtered. For each sample, productive Simpson clonality was calculated as the square root of Simpson's diversity index over productive rearrangements. TCRdb holds this immuneACCESS table with in-frame rearrangements only. Some clones are missing; in checked studies, unresolved V genes explain under half, and the rest has no known cause. V and J calls plus clone size are reproduced from that table; the DNA served to infer D and trimming. This sample has fewer than 200,000 clones in its table, and around nine tenths of those were observed once. Just under 0.9% of the sample comes from the top ten.

Samples from volunteer blood donors who had recovered from COVID-19 were contributed by a second Seattle source. Whole blood was collected in K2EDTA tubes by collaborating institutions according to the institutions' own protocols. Collaborator samples were shipped for TCRbeta analysis as frozen whole blood, isolated PBMCs, or DNA extracted from either sample type. This clonotype originated in a young woman who had recovered from COVID-19. Sequencing was done on a sample of peripheral blood. Here the chain combines TRBV2 and TRBJ1-1; there is no confident call for the D gene. CDR3 region: CASIRWDTEAFF. The DNA sequence reads TGTGCCAGCATCAGGTGGGACACTGAAGCTTTCTTT.